These T cell receptor beta chains were read from a single sample in a study of control samples from healthy donors and cancer patients. Produced via immunoSEQ multiplex PCR; TCRdb's table is partial and in-frame only. This sample carries fewer than 500,000 clones, 90% of them seen once, and the ten largest clones take over 5.5%. Sample: PBMCs. The receptors derive from a man aged 35 to 55 with head and neck cancer. CDR3s include the opening cysteine and the closing phenylalanine or tryptophan. The D gene is left open where the match is weak. The size entry is marked missing in some rows and otherwise reads once, few, many or a size class.

abundance: -; j_gene: TRBJ2-4; d_gene: -; v_gene: TRBV14; CDR3aa: CASSQRGGITKNIQYF; CDR3nt: TGTGCCAGCAGCCAAAGGGGTGGTATCACCAAAAACATTCAGTACTTC
abundance: -; j_gene: TRBJ1-1; d_gene: -; v_gene: TRBV5-1; CDR3aa: CASSQGQNTEAFF; CDR3nt: TGCGCCAGCAGCCAAGGACAGAACACTGAAGCTTTCTTT
abundance: -; j_gene: TRBJ2-1; d_gene: -; v_gene: TRBV9; CDR3aa: CASSVFGQGDNEQFF; CDR3nt: TGTGCCAGCAGCGTCTTTGGGCAGGGAGACAATGAGCAGTTCTTC
abundance: -; j_gene: TRBJ2-7; d_gene: TRBD1; v_gene: TRBV14; CDR3aa: CASSPDRGFYEQYF; CDR3nt: TGTGCCAGCAGCCCGGACAGGGGTTTCTACGAGCAGTACTTC
abundance: -; j_gene: TRBJ1-6; d_gene: -; v_gene: TRBV28; CDR3aa: CASSPPSRVNSPLHF; CDR3nt: TGTGCCAGCAGTCCCCCCAGCAGAGTTAATTCACCCCTCCACTTT
abundance: -; j_gene: TRBJ1-5; d_gene: -; v_gene: TRBV28; CDR3aa: CASIPGDVYSNQPQHF; CDR3nt: TGTGCCAGCATCCCAGGGGACGTCTATAGCAATCAGCCCCAGCATTTT
abundance: many; j_gene: TRBJ1-2; d_gene: -; v_gene: TRBV9; CDR3aa: CASSVGLTVDSGRYTF; CDR3nt: TGTGCCAGCAGCGTAGGACTGACTGTGGATTCCGGGCGCTACACCTTC
abundance: -; j_gene: TRBJ2-5; d_gene: TRBD1; v_gene: TRBV28; CDR3aa: CASNDQSGYLGGLQETQYF; CDR3nt: TGTGCCAGCAACGATCAATCCGGATATTTAGGGGGCTTGCAAGAGACCCAGTACTTC
abundance: -; j_gene: TRBJ2-2; d_gene: TRBD2; v_gene: TRBV5-8; CDR3aa: CASSLVAAGGPGELFF; CDR3nt: TGTGCCAGCAGCTTAGTCGCTGCGGGAGGCCCCGGGGAGCTGTTTTTT
abundance: -; j_gene: TRBJ2-7; d_gene: -; v_gene: TRBV15; CDR3aa: CATSRDRGRYEQYF; CDR3nt: TGTGCCACCAGCAGAGATCGGGGTCGGTACGAGCAGTACTTC
abundance: -; j_gene: TRBJ2-2; d_gene: -; v_gene: TRBV6-5; CDR3aa: CASTPYDGNTGELFF; CDR3nt: TGTGCCAGCACTCCGTATGATGGGAACACCGGGGAGCTGTTTTTT
abundance: few; j_gene: TRBJ1-2; d_gene: TRBD1; v_gene: TRBV27; CDR3aa: CASSPNRDRFGYTF; CDR3nt: TGTGCCAGCAGTCCCAACCGGGACAGATTCGGCTACACCTTC
abundance: -; j_gene: TRBJ1-4; d_gene: -; v_gene: TRBV5-5; CDR3aa: CASSWGRYPTNEKLFF; CDR3nt: TGTGCCAGCAGCTGGGGACGGTACCCAACTAATGAAAAACTGTTTTTT
abundance: -; j_gene: TRBJ1-6; d_gene: TRBD1; v_gene: TRBV5-4; CDR3aa: CASSLLDRVDSPLHF; CDR3nt: TGTGCCAGCAGCTTGCTGGACAGGGTTGATTCACCCCTCCACTTT
abundance: -; j_gene: TRBJ1-5; d_gene: TRBD1; v_gene: TRBV7-8; CDR3aa: CASSFTGVSQPQHF; CDR3nt: TGTGCCAGCAGCTTTACAGGGGTGAGTCAGCCCCAGCATTTT
abundance: -; j_gene: TRBJ2-7; d_gene: -; v_gene: TRBV5-4; CDR3aa: CASSFGLNEQYF; CDR3nt: TGTGCCAGCAGCTTCGGTCTGAACGAGCAGTACTTC
abundance: once; j_gene: TRBJ1-5; d_gene: -; v_gene: TRBV5-6; CDR3aa: CASSLSWGLGQPQHF; CDR3nt: TGTGCCAGCAGCTTGTCTTGGGGGCTGGGACAGCCCCAGCATTTT
abundance: -; j_gene: TRBJ2-1; d_gene: TRBD2; v_gene: TRBV29-1; CDR3aa: CSAQLAGEQFF; CDR3nt: TGCAGCGCCCAACTAGCGGGAGAGCAGTTCTTC
abundance: -; j_gene: TRBJ2-7; d_gene: -; v_gene: TRBV30; CDR3aa: CAWSVPEVEDEQYF; CDR3nt: TGTGCCTGGAGTGTGCCAGAAGTGGAGGACGAGCAGTACTTC
abundance: -; j_gene: TRBJ2-3; d_gene: TRBD2; v_gene: TRBV4-3; CDR3aa: CASSQGGRPDTQYF; CDR3nt: TGCGCCAGCAGCCAGGGAGGGAGGCCAGATACGCAGTATTTT
abundance: -; j_gene: TRBJ2-1; d_gene: -; v_gene: TRBV2; CDR3aa: CASSLVAGAEQFF; CDR3nt: TGTGCCAGCAGTCTCGTAGCCGGGGCTGAGCAGTTCTTC
abundance: -; j_gene: TRBJ2-5; d_gene: -; v_gene: TRBV3-1/TRBV3-2; CDR3aa: CASSQEGVQETQYF; CDR3nt: TGTGCCAGCAGCCAAGAAGGCGTCCAAGAGACCCAGTACTTC
abundance: -; j_gene: TRBJ2-1; d_gene: -; v_gene: TRBV11-2; CDR3aa: CASSLDPGGAVDEQFF; CDR3nt: TGTGCCAGCAGCTTAGATCCAGGGGGGGCGGTGGATGAGCAGTTCTTC
abundance: -; j_gene: TRBJ2-1; d_gene: -; v_gene: TRBV7-9; CDR3aa: CASSQQGGEQFF; CDR3nt: TGTGCCAGCAGCCAACAGGGAGGTGAGCAGTTCTTC
abundance: few; j_gene: TRBJ1-6; d_gene: -; v_gene: TRBV4-1; CDR3aa: CASSQNGYNSPLHF; CDR3nt: TGCGCCAGCAGCCAAAACGGATATAATTCACCCCTCCACTTT
abundance: -; j_gene: TRBJ2-3; d_gene: -; v_gene: TRBV6-2/TRBV6-3; CDR3aa: CASSYGRLSDTQYF; CDR3nt: TGTGCCAGCAGTTATGGGCGCCTTTCAGATACGCAGTATTTT
abundance: -; j_gene: TRBJ2-7; d_gene: TRBD1; v_gene: TRBV28; CDR3aa: CASSSPGQGSVLGEQYF; CDR3nt: TGTGCCAGCAGCAGTCCGGGACAGGGTAGCGTCCTCGGCGAGCAGTACTTC
abundance: -; j_gene: TRBJ2-3; d_gene: TRBD2; v_gene: TRBV18; CDR3aa: CASSTLAGSTDTQYF; CDR3nt: TGTGCCAGCTCAACTCTAGCGGGGAGCACAGATACGCAGTATTTT
abundance: once; j_gene: TRBJ2-5; d_gene: TRBD1; v_gene: TRBV6-2/TRBV6-3; CDR3aa: CASSRQGIFVETQYF; CDR3nt: TGTGCCAGCAGCCGACAGGGGATCTTCGTGGAGACCCAGTACTTC
abundance: few; j_gene: TRBJ2-2; d_gene: TRBD2; v_gene: TRBV29-1; CDR3aa: CSVAGGYLNTGELFF; CDR3nt: TGCAGCGTTGCCGGGGGGTATTTGAACACCGGGGAGCTGTTTTTT
abundance: -; j_gene: TRBJ2-7; d_gene: TRBD2; v_gene: TRBV6-5; CDR3aa: CASNILAGGEQYF; CDR3nt: TGTGCCAGCAATATACTAGCGGGAGGCGAGCAGTACTTC
abundance: once; j_gene: TRBJ1-6; d_gene: -; v_gene: TRBV9; CDR3aa: CASSVEADSPLHF; CDR3nt: TGTGCCAGCAGCGTAGAGGCGGATTCACCCCTCCACTTT
abundance: -; j_gene: TRBJ1-5; d_gene: -; v_gene: TRBV27; CDR3aa: CASSLWRSEGQPQHF; CDR3nt: TGTGCCAGCAGTTTATGGCGCAGTGAGGGTCAGCCCCAGCATTTT
abundance: once; j_gene: TRBJ2-3; d_gene: -; v_gene: TRBV3-1/TRBV3-2; CDR3aa: CASSQESFPDTQYF; CDR3nt: TGTGCCAGCAGCCAAGAAAGTTTCCCAGATACGCAGTATTTT
abundance: -; j_gene: TRBJ1-4; d_gene: -; v_gene: TRBV6-4; CDR3aa: CASEGQGGEKLFF; CDR3nt: TGTGCCAGCGAAGGACAAGGAGGAGAAAAACTGTTTTTT
abundance: -; j_gene: TRBJ2-7; d_gene: -; v_gene: TRBV5-4; CDR3aa: CASSSGGDRVMGEQYF; CDR3nt: TGTGCCAGCAGCTCGGGAGGGGACAGGGTAATGGGCGAGCAGTACTTC
abundance: -; j_gene: TRBJ1-1; d_gene: -; v_gene: TRBV6-1; CDR3aa: CASSERDGGNAEAFF; CDR3nt: TGTGCCAGCAGTGAAAGGGATGGGGGGAACGCTGAAGCTTTCTTT
abundance: -; j_gene: TRBJ1-1; d_gene: -; v_gene: TRBV20-1; CDR3aa: CSASYGVNTEAFF; CDR3nt: TGCAGTGCTAGTTATGGGGTGAACACTGAAGCTTTCTTT
abundance: -; j_gene: TRBJ2-7; d_gene: TRBD2; v_gene: TRBV27; CDR3aa: CASSLRGSGSYEQYF; CDR3nt: TGTGCCAGCAGTTTACGGGGTAGCGGGAGCTACGAGCAGTACTTC
abundance: -; j_gene: TRBJ1-6; d_gene: -; v_gene: TRBV30; CDR3aa: CAWSAREWNSPLHF; CDR3nt: TGTGCCTGGAGTGCCAGGGAATGGAATTCACCCCTCCACTTT
abundance: -; j_gene: TRBJ2-5; d_gene: TRBD1; v_gene: TRBV7-6; CDR3aa: CASGPGTGAPETQYF; CDR3nt: TGTGCCAGCGGACCCGGGACAGGGGCGCCGGAGACCCAGTACTTC
abundance: -; j_gene: TRBJ1-2; d_gene: TRBD1; v_gene: TRBV4-3; CDR3aa: CASSQDPRTGAGYTF; CDR3nt: TGCGCCAGCAGCCAAGATCCTCGGACAGGGGCCGGCTACACCTTC
abundance: -; j_gene: TRBJ1-5; d_gene: -; v_gene: TRBV2; CDR3aa: CASSPDSTPQHF; CDR3nt: TGTGCCAGCAGTCCCGACAGTACGCCCCAGCATTTT
abundance: -; j_gene: TRBJ2-3; d_gene: -; v_gene: TRBV6-5; CDR3aa: CASTATGTDTQYF; CDR3nt: TGTGCCAGCACGGCTACTGGCACAGATACGCAGTATTTT
abundance: -; j_gene: TRBJ2-2; d_gene: -; v_gene: TRBV27; CDR3aa: CASSASRTGELFF; CDR3nt: TGTGCCAGCAGCGCTTCTAGGACCGGGGAGCTGTTTTTT
abundance: -; j_gene: TRBJ2-2; d_gene: -; v_gene: TRBV28; CDR3aa: CASSFRGGFGELFF; CDR3nt: TGTGCCAGCAGTTTCCGGGGCGGGTTCGGGGAGCTGTTTTTT
abundance: -; j_gene: TRBJ2-1; d_gene: -; v_gene: TRBV5-1; CDR3aa: CASSPVSPGDNEQFF; CDR3nt: TGCGCCAGCAGCCCGGTGTCCCCAGGGGACAATGAGCAGTTCTTC
abundance: once; j_gene: TRBJ1-1; d_gene: TRBD1; v_gene: TRBV18; CDR3aa: CASSPTRDRSTEAFF; CDR3nt: TGTGCCAGCTCACCAACCAGGGACAGGAGCACTGAAGCTTTCTTT
abundance: -; j_gene: TRBJ2-2; d_gene: -; v_gene: TRBV12-3/TRBV12-4; CDR3aa: CASHRVAGELFF; CDR3nt: TGTGCCAGCCACAGGGTAGCCGGGGAGCTGTTTTTT
abundance: -; j_gene: TRBJ1-1; d_gene: -; v_gene: TRBV9; CDR3aa: CASSEDPGYTEAFF; CDR3nt: TGTGCCAGCAGCGAGGACCCGGGGTACACTGAAGCTTTCTTT
abundance: few; j_gene: TRBJ2-7; d_gene: -; v_gene: TRBV10-1; CDR3aa: CASGRSSYEQYF; CDR3nt: TGCGCCAGCGGCCGCAGCTCCTACGAGCAGTACTTC
abundance: -; j_gene: TRBJ2-2; d_gene: -; v_gene: TRBV19; CDR3aa: CASSKSWAGELFF; CDR3nt: TGTGCCAGTAGTAAGTCATGGGCCGGGGAGCTGTTTTTT
abundance: -; j_gene: TRBJ2-5; d_gene: -; v_gene: TRBV2; CDR3aa: CASSGLSRPGETQYF; CDR3nt: TGTGCCAGCAGTGGACTATCCCGGCCGGGGGAGACCCAGTACTTC
abundance: -; j_gene: TRBJ1-5; d_gene: -; v_gene: TRBV19; CDR3aa: CATMDGGNQPQHF; CDR3nt: TGTGCCACCATGGACGGGGGCAATCAGCCCCAGCATTTT
abundance: -; j_gene: TRBJ1-5; d_gene: -; v_gene: TRBV7-2; CDR3aa: CASSLDRDNQPQHF; CDR3nt: TGTGCCAGCAGCTTAGACAGGGATAATCAGCCCCAGCATTTT
abundance: once; j_gene: TRBJ1-1; d_gene: -; v_gene: TRBV6-5; CDR3aa: CASSPQGMNTEAFF; CDR3nt: TGTGCCAGCAGTCCTCAGGGGATGAACACTGAAGCTTTCTTT
abundance: -; j_gene: TRBJ2-7; d_gene: -; v_gene: TRBV30; CDR3aa: CAWSPSANSYEQYF; CDR3nt: TGTGCCTGGAGTCCCAGCGCAAACTCCTACGAGCAGTACTTC
abundance: -; j_gene: TRBJ1-4; d_gene: -; v_gene: TRBV18; CDR3aa: CASSGETNEKLFF; CDR3nt: TGTGCCAGCTCTGGGGAGACTAATGAAAAACTGTTTTTT
abundance: once; j_gene: TRBJ2-1; d_gene: TRBD2; v_gene: TRBV2; CDR3aa: CASSVAGSVNEQFF; CDR3nt: TGTGCCAGCAGTGTAGCGGGGTCGGTAAATGAGCAGTTCTTC